The 31 T cell receptor beta chains below were found in one sample sequenced in a study of control samples from healthy donors and cancer patients. TCRdb keeps only in-frame clones here, not all; method: immunoSEQ multiplex PCR. Of 150,000 to 200,000 clones in the sample, around nine tenths are singletons; the top ten hold 1.4%. The material sequenced was blood. Receptors originate from a man aged 25 to 40 in good health.

The gene calls are TRBV23-1 and TRBJ2-5; 7 nucleotides align to TRBD1. TRBV23-1 is recorded as an ORF, its role being uncertain. This CDR3 is built from 17 residues. The V and J ends lost 2 bases and 2 bases, in that order; junction bases with no gene match: 11. The CDR3 DNA reads TGCGCCAGCAGTCAAGGACAGAGACAGGGTAGGCAAGAGACCCAGTACTTC. Protein product: CASSQGQRQGRQETQYF.

The V gene is TRBV2, the J gene TRBJ2-7; 10 bases match TRBD1. The junction had 10 bases not matched to a gene; V was cut back by 6 bases and J by 5 bases. This CDR3 region has 15 residues. Germline V gene lookup returns CDR1 SNHLY and CDR2 FYNNEI. The CDR3 sequence: CASRPSGTGVDEQYF. The DNA for the CDR3 is TGTGCCAGCAGGCCTTCCGGGACAGGGGTAGACGAGCAGTACTTC.

This rearrangement joins TRBV7-3 to TRBJ2-1, with D tentatively TRBD2 (5 bases). This CDR3 has 14 amino acids. Trimming removed 0 bases at V and 5 bases at J, with 8 bases between. CDR1 is SGHTA, CDR2 FQGTGA, per germline. CDR3 bases: TGTGCCAGCAGCTTAACTAGCGACCACAATGAGCAGTTCTTC. It yields the protein CASSLTSDHNEQFF.

This clone was recorded only once. The chain joins TRBV10-3 to TRBJ1-5, with D hard to call. V was pared by 2 bases and J by 6 bases, with 8 bases between. The CDR3 extends over 13 amino acids. Germline values: CDR1 ENHRY, CDR2 SYGVKD. CDR3 sequence: CAISEVATQPQHF. CDR3 sequence (DNA): TGTGCCATCAGTGAGGTCGCTACTCAGCCCCAGCATTTT.

The rearrangement joins TRBV6-5 to TRBJ1-6, with unresolved D. Germline V CDR1 and CDR2: MNHEY, SVGAGI. The CDR3 loop spans 14 amino acids. V was trimmed by 1 base and J by 10 bases, leaving 11 bases between them. In DNA, the CDR3 is TGTGCCAGCAGTTACTATGGAGAACGATCACCCCTCCACTTT. It yields the protein CASSYYGERSPLHF.

V usage is TRBV10-2 and J usage is TRBJ2-7; D is unclear. CDR3 length: 15 amino acids. V was trimmed by 1 base and J by 5 bases, leaving 15 bases between them. CDR1 is WSHSY and CDR2 is SAAADI in the germline V gene. The CDR3 here is CASSEWSTTSHEQYF. The CDR3 DNA sequence: TGCGCCAGCAGTGAGTGGTCAACCACGTCACACGAGCAGTACTTC.

The chain uses TRBV4-1 and TRBJ2-7; a possible D gene is TRBD2 (7 bases). The CDR3 length is 18 residues. Deletions cut 5 bases from V and 3 bases from J, with 26 bases between. From germline, CDR1 is MGHRA and CDR2 YSYEKL. CDR3 region: CASSGDPRIGGGLYEQYF. The CDR3 DNA follows: TGCGCCAGCAGCGGGGACCCGCGCATTGGGGGGGGCCTCTACGAGCAGTACTTC.

The chain joins TRBV6-1 to TRBJ1-5; D gene unclear. The germline gives CDR1 MNHNS, CDR2 SASEGT. The CDR3 spans 14 residues. V shed 1 base and J shed 1 base, with 5 bases lying between them. CDR3 loop: CASSEGPSNQPQHF. The CDR3 region has the DNA TGTGCCAGCAGTGAAGGACCGAGCAATCAGCCCCAGCATTTT.

This clone was seen a handful of times. V gene TRBV5-6 combines with J gene TRBJ1-2; D unresolved. The CDR3 has 13 amino acids. The V end was cut by 2 bases, the J end by 4 bases, with 9 bases between. Germline V gives CDR1 SGHDT, CDR2 YYEEEE. CDR3 region: CASSFKGIYGYTF. The CDR3 DNA reads TGTGCCAGCAGCTTCAAGGGCATCTATGGCTACACCTTC.

The chain is built from TRBV5-6 and TRBJ1-2; D is unresolved. V lost 6 bases, J lost 4 bases, and 13 bases lay in between. Germline V CDR1 and CDR2: SGHDT, YYEEEE. The CDR3 sequence is 13 residues long. The CDR3 region is CASTRGGFYGYTF. The CDR3 DNA is TGTGCCAGCACCCGTGGAGGGTTCTATGGCTACACCTTC.

V gene TRBV5-4 combines with J gene TRBJ1-5; no reliable D call. The germline CDR1 and CDR2 sequences are SGHNT and YYREEE (reference sequence). The CDR3 covers 13 residues. Trimming took 0 bases from V and 9 from J, leaving 10 bases between them. This chain's CDR3 is CASSLDTGGPQHF. The CDR3 DNA follows: TGTGCCAGCAGCTTGGACACTGGTGGGCCCCAGCATTTT.

The CDR3 DNA is TGTGCCAGCAGCCGTCGGGGGTCAGGGAGCCAAGAGACCCAGTACTTC. It is translated as CASSRRGSGSQETQYF. The V gene is TRBV3-1 (or the pseudogene TRBV3-2), the J gene TRBJ2-5, with D maybe TRBD2 (6 bases). From germline, CDR1 is LGHDT and CDR2 YNNKEL (reference sequence). The length of the CDR3 is 16 residues. The V gene lost 4 bases and the J gene lost 1 base, with 16 bases spanning the gap.

The V and J genes are TRBV12-5 and TRBJ2-3; no clear D. V was shortened by 1 base and J by 0 bases, with 20 bases between the two germline ends. This CDR3 comprises 19 residues. Germline-derived CDR1 and CDR2 are LGHNT and FRNRAP. The CDR3 nucleotides are TGTGCTAGTGGTTTGGACGCATGGAGAGTGAATTCTAGCACAGATACGCAGTATTTT. Its protein is CASGLDAWRVNSSTDTQYF.

This clone has just one count. V gene TRBV5-4 combines with J gene TRBJ2-3, with TRBD1 matching over 9 bases. The V gene's germline CDR1 is SGHNT and CDR2 YYREEE (reference sequence). Unmatched junction bases numbered 8, after V lost 1 base and J lost 5 bases. CDR3 size: 16 residues. The CDR3 sequence is CASSLLPGQGEDTQYF. For the CDR3, the DNA is TGTGCCAGCAGCTTGCTCCCGGGACAGGGAGAAGATACGCAGTATTTT. The full variable domain, with the rest looked up from reference TRBV5-4 and TRBJ2-3, is ETGVTQSPTHLIKTRGQQVTLRCSSQSGHNTVSWYQQALGQGPQFIFQYYREEENGRGNFPPRFSGLQFPNYSSELNVNALELDDSALYLCASSLLPGQGEDTQYFGPGTRLTVL.

This clone has a single count. The chain couples TRBV7-8 to TRBJ1-1, with D uncertain. Germline CDR1 is SGHVS and CDR2 is FQNEAQ. The CDR3 runs to 16 residues. V was trimmed by 4 bases and J by 1 base, leaving 16 bases between them. This chain's CDR3 is CASSSWGGQGNTEAFF. CDR3 in DNA: TGTGCCAGCAGCTCGTGGGGAGGTCAAGGGAACACTGAAGCTTTCTTT.

The rearrangement links TRBV19 to TRBJ2-2; 14 positions match TRBD2. This CDR3 is 18 amino acids long. The V segment lost 6 bases and the J segment 0 bases; nucleotides outside the gene matches: 6. CDR1 LNHDA and CDR2 SQIVND come from the germline V gene (reference sequence). The DNA for the CDR3 is TGTGCCAGTAGGACTAGCGGGAGGGGCCGTACGAACACCGGGGAGCTGTTTTTT. It specifies CASRTSGRGRTNTGELFF.

V and J are TRBV6-5 and TRBJ2-2; D may be TRBD2 (6 bases). The CDR3 runs 14 residues. CDR1 and CDR2 (germline): MNHEY, SVGAGI. The V gene lost 7 bases and the J gene lost 4 bases, with 13 bases spanning the gap. CDR3: CASKSKGGTGELFF. In DNA form, the CDR3 reads TGTGCCAGCAAGTCGAAGGGAGGCACCGGGGAGCTGTTTTTT.

Comment on this clone: One end of the junction is discordant with germline, which a read error may explain. J is TRBJ1-6 and V is TRBV6-5; D remains ambiguous. The CDR3 totals 16 residues. Germline V gives CDR1 MNHEY, CDR2 SVGAGI. The CDR3 reads CASSYFSDSNNSPLHF. The CDR3 coding sequence is TGTGCCAGCAGTTATTTCTCCGACTCCAATAATTCACCCCTCCACTTT.

The chain carries TRBV6-2 or TRBV6-3 and TRBJ1-5; possibly TRBD1 for D (5 bases). This CDR3 has 16 amino acids. Germline V lookup: CDR1 MNHEY, CDR2 SVGEGT. V was trimmed by 4 bases and J by 4 bases, leaving 17 bases between them. Here the CDR3 reads CASSLGRGLLNQPQHF. The DNA of the CDR3 is TGTGCCAGCAGTTTAGGGAGGGGACTGCTTAATCAGCCCCAGCATTTT.

CDR3 protein: CASSRTGVEGNTIYF. CDR3 in DNA: TGCGCCAGCAGCAGGACAGGGGTGGAAGGAAACACCATATATTTT. The V and J genes are TRBV5-1 and TRBJ1-3; 9 bases match TRBD1. Germline V gene data show CDR1 as SGHRS and CDR2 as YFSETQ. After removal of 4 bases from V and 4 bases from J, the junction contained 6 bases not matched to a gene. The CDR3 loop spans 15 amino acids.

The V call is TRBV7-9, the J call TRBJ1-2; TRBD1 is a possible D gene (6 bases). The V end lost 4 bases, the J end lost 8 bases, and 20 bases lay between the germline ends. CDR1 is SEHNR and CDR2 is FQNEAQ in the germline V gene (reference sequence). The CDR3 totals 15 residues. The CDR3 nucleotides are TGTGCCAGCAGCTCTGGTGGATGGGGGGCTGAGGGCTACACCTTC. Its translation is CASSSGGWGAEGYTF.

The rearrangement joins TRBV21-1 to TRBJ2-7; TRBD2, the table's D call, was not compared with the DNA. TRBV21-1 is a listed pseudogene. The CDR3 is 14 amino acids. CDR3 sequence: CASSNYPPRGEQYF. The CDR3 DNA reads as TGTGCCAGCAGCAATTACCCCCCGCGGGGCGAGCAGTACTTC.

The V and J genes are TRBV19 and TRBJ1-6; D remains ambiguous. This CDR3 has 14 residues. Germline CDR1 is LNHDA and CDR2 is SQIVND (reference sequence). Trimming removed 7 bases from V and 10 bases from J, with 17 bases in between. In DNA, the CDR3 is TGTGCCAGTACCCTAGGTGGAAGGGCGTCACCCCTCCACTTT. Its translation is CASTLGGRASPLHF.

The chain uses TRBV5-1 and TRBJ1-2; D unresolved. This CDR3 is built from 13 residues. The V and J ends lost 2 bases and 4 bases respectively, with 9 bases between them. The germline CDR1 and CDR2 sequences are SGHRS and YFSETQ. The CDR3 sequence: CASSFGSSYGYTF. The CDR3 DNA is TGCGCCAGCAGCTTCGGATCCTCCTATGGCTACACCTTC.

V gene TRBV27 combines with J gene TRBJ2-7; D is possibly TRBD1 (5 bases). V was trimmed by 5 bases and J by 5 bases, leaving 16 bases between them. The germline V gene encodes CDR1 MNHEY and CDR2 SMNVEV (reference sequence). This CDR3 is 14 amino acids long. The CDR3: CASSQGEWWNEQYF. The DNA of the CDR3 is TGTGCCAGCAGTCAAGGGGAATGGTGGAACGAGCAGTACTTC.

J is TRBJ1-5 and V is TRBV19; 7 bases are a match to TRBD1. There are 15 residues in the CDR3. Germline CDR1 and CDR2: LNHDA and SQIVND (reference sequence). V lost 5 bases to trimming and J lost 2 bases; unmatched junction nucleotides: 6. CDR3 sequence reads: CASSYRGRGNQPQHF. DNA of the CDR3: TGTGCCAGTAGTTACAGGGGAAGGGGCAATCAGCCCCAGCATTTT.

This clone is a singleton in its sample. The rearrangement links TRBV30 to TRBJ2-3, with TRBD1 matching 10 bases. The ends lost 8 bases at V and 2 bases at J; junction bases unmatched: 7. The CDR3 runs 14 residues. CDR1 and CDR2 from the germline V gene are GTSNPN and SVGIG (reference sequence). The CDR3 DNA reads as TGTGCCCAAGACAGGGGGCGGGACACAGATACGCAGTATTTT. Amino acids: CAQDRGRDTDTQYF.

The CDR3 coding sequence is TGTGCCAGCAGTTTTATGGGACAGGGAGCTAGGGAGACCCAGTACTTC. Protein: CASSFMGQGARETQYF. This chain uses TRBV28 with TRBJ2-5; 9 bases agree with TRBD1. V lost 3 bases, J lost 5 bases, and 10 bases stayed unmatched. This CDR3 has 16 residues. From germline, CDR1 is MDHEN and CDR2 SYDVKM. Complete variable domain (other parts from reference TRBV28 and TRBJ2-5): DVKVTQSSRYLVKRTGEKVFLECVQDMDHENMFWYRQDPGLGLRLIYFSYDVKMKEKGDIPEGYSVSREKKERFSLILESASTNQTSMYLCASSFMGQGARETQYFGPGTRLLVL.

This chain joins TRBV19 and TRBJ1-5; 7 bases are a match to TRBD1. V gave up 5 bases and J gave up 4 bases; unmatched junction bases: 14. This CDR3 has 17 residues. CDR1 and CDR2 from the germline V gene are LNHDA and SQIVND (reference sequence). This chain's CDR3 is CASSPPVDRVRNQPQHF. CDR3 DNA: TGTGCCAGTAGTCCCCCCGTTGACAGGGTTCGGAATCAGCCCCAGCATTTT.

V gene TRBV5-1 combines with J gene TRBJ2-1; TRBD2 is a possible D gene (5 bases). Germline loops: CDR1 SGHRS, CDR2 YFSETQ. V was cut by 1 base and J by 7 bases, with 12 bases left in between. The CDR3 extends over 14 amino acids. CDR3 nucleotides: TGCGCCAGCAGCTTGCCGGTAGCGTGGAATGAGCAGTTCTTC. This codes for CASSLPVAWNEQFF.

The chain joins TRBV6-2 or TRBV6-3 to TRBJ1-2, with 7 bases identical to TRBD1. J was trimmed by 8 bases and V by 6 bases; bases with no gene match: 9. CDR1 is MNHEY, CDR2 SVGEGT, per germline. This CDR3 contains 13 residues. In nucleotides, the CDR3 is TGTGCCAGCAGCCTCACAGGGGAACAAGGCTACACCTTC. Translation gives CASSLTGEQGYTF.